The clone carrying this T cell receptor beta chain has just one count. Antigen: not known. The CDR3 is made up of 14 amino acids. The V gene's germline CDR1 is LNHDA and CDR2 SQIVND (reference sequence). After removal of 8 bases from V and 3 bases from J, the junction contained 9 bases not matched to a gene. This sample was taken from a study of siplizumab effects on memory and regulatory T cells. Study-level results: Alloreactive CD4+ clones that could be mapped were on average 68.8% Treg-derived with siplizumab, against approximately 30% in controls. Sequences below about 10^-5 frequency were poorly captured, and few alloreactive clones mapped to unstimulated subsets. In unstimulated cells, naive T cells appeared more diverse than memory T cells and seemed major alloresponse contributors.

The study assayed 95,000 to 100,000 TCR templates per sample. Clones were sequenced by immunoSEQ multiplex PCR, and TCRdb holds only the in-frame ones, with some missing. The table has 50,000 or so clones, 95% to 97% seen once; the top ten hold roughly 0.6%. The clonotype comes from a human donor in good health. V gene TRBV19 combines with J gene TRBJ2-7; 8 bases align to TRBD1. Sequencing was done on a sample of naive CD4+ T cells sorted from blood. CDR3 DNA: TGTGCCAGTTGCCCTGAACAGGGGGTCTACGAGCAGTACTTC. Amino acid sequence: CASCPEQGVYEQYF.